This T cell receptor (beta chain) was profiled in a study of regulatory T cells in long-lasting Graves disease. Across the whole study: Positive TSH receptor antibodies alongside over 5 years of antithyroid drugs were what marked Graves' disease as persistent.

Study-wide results and caveats: Persistent cases favored TRBV28, TRBJ1-2 and TRBJ2-5.

Between the trimmed V and J ends, which lost 0 bases and 0 bases, there was a span of 6 bases. Germline V CDR1 and CDR2: SGHRS, YFSETQ. CDR3 length: 14 residues. With iRepertoire HTBI primers and Arm-PCR of CDR3 regions, TCR beta libraries were built. TCRdb independently ran MiXCR on the multiplex PCR reads; one entry per CDR3 protein. Of some 280,000 distinct CDR3 sequences listed, more than 20% were seen once; the top ten hold 56%. Time point in this sample: persistent/refractory GD, antithyroid drugs over 5 years with positive TRAb. Extracted PBMC RNA gave rise to the TCR library. Patients met American Thyroid Association criteria for Graves' disease. Patients came from an endocrinology department in Xi'an, China. In its sample, this clonotype was seen many times. Its target is unknown.

The sequencing here drew on peripheral blood mononuclear cells (PBMCs), taken when the disease was refractory, from a patient treated with antithyroid drugs. The J gene is TRBJ1-2, the V gene TRBV5-1; D gene uncertain. This sequence originates from a female donor with Graves disease. Here the CDR3 reads CASSLDGSNYGYTF. In DNA, the CDR3 is TGCGCCAGCAGCTTGGACGGATCTAACTATGGCTACACCTTC.